This T cell receptor (beta chain) was identified during a study of response to subunit inactivated influenza vaccine. MiXCR, run by TCRdb on the RT-PCR reads, gives a single entry per CDR3 protein. The table shows about 540,000 distinct CDR3 sequences, with roughly a quarter occurring only once. Trimming removed 0 bases at V and 5 bases at J, with 13 bases between. Germline assignment: CDR1 MNHEY and CDR2 SVGAGI. The CDR3 length is 15 residues. Separately, the same data were catalogued under a study of T cells expressing NK-cell markers. According to that study: cDNA encoding TCR beta was synthesized via 5'RACE template switching incorporating UMIs. According to the study, TCR beta repertoires originated from sorted CD3+CD56+NKG2C+, CD3+CD56+NKG2C- and CD3+CD56-NKG2C+ T cells. There were several donors in whom these clonotypes also led the CD3+CD56-NKG2C+ fraction.

This TCR was sampled from a man aged 50 or older who received an inactivated influenza vaccine. The sequencing here drew on CD4+ T cells sorted from PBMCs, taken about 11 days after vaccination. This chain connects TRBV6-5 to TRBJ2-5; no firm D call. The CDR3 DNA is TGTGCCAGCAGTTACTCGAGTGGTGGGTTGGAGACCCAGTACTTC. Translated: CASSYSSGGLETQYF.